The source of this T cell receptor beta chain is a study of shared clonotypes between healthy human individuals. Cells designated naive CD8 were CD45RO-negative and were positively selected for CCR7, with terminally differentiated effector memory CD45RA+ cells excluded. Of note for this clone: Its matching antigen is unknown. The same CDR3 also results from other DNA sequences found in this sample.

Study outcomes and limitations: Larger richness was generally estimated for naive than memory subsets.

Sequencing used immunoSEQ multiplex PCR; TCRdb keeps in-frame clones, though not all of them. The table shows around 600,000 clones, with 95% to 98% occurring only once. Sample: naive CD8+ T cells sorted from blood. This sequence originates from a man aged 30 to 39 in good health.

CDR3 in amino acids: CSVGQGPYNEQFF. CDR3 bases: TGCAGCGTTGGACAGGGGCCCTACAATGAGCAGTTCTTC. This rearrangement joins TRBV29-1 to TRBJ2-1, with 8 nucleotides matching TRBD1. This CDR3 is built from 13 residues. The V and J ends lost 4 bases and 2 bases, in that order; junction bases with no gene match: 1. CDR1 is SQVTM, CDR2 ANQGSEA, per germline.